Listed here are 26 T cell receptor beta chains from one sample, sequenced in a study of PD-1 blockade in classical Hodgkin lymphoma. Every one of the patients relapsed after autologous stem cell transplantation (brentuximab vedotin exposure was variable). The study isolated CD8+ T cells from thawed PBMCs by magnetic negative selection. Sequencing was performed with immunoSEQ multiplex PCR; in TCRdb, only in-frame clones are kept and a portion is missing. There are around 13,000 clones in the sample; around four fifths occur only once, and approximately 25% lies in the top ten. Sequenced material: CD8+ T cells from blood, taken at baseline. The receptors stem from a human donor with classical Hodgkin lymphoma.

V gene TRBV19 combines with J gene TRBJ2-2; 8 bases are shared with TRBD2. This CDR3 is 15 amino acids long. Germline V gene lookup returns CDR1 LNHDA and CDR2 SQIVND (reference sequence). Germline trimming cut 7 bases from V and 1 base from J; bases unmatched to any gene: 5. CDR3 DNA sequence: TGTGCCAGTAACCCAAGCGGGGGGAACACCGGGGAGCTGTTTTTT. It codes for CASNPSGGNTGELFF.

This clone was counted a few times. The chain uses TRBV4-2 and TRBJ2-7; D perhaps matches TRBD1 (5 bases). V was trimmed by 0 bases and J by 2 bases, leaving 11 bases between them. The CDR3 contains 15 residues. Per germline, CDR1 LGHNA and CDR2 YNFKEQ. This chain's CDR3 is CASSQDPTGAYEQYF. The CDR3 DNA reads TGTGCCAGCAGCCAAGATCCAACAGGAGCCTACGAGCAGTACTTC.

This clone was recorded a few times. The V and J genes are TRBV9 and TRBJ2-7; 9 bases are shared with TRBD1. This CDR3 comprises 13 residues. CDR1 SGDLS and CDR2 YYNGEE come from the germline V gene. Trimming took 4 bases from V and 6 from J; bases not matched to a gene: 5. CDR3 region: CASSSGTGIEQYF. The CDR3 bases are TGTGCCAGCAGCTCCGGGACAGGGATCGAGCAGTACTTC.

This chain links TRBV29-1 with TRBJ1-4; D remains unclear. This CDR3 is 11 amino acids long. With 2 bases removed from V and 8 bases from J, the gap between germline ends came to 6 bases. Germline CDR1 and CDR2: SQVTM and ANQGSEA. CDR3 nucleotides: TGCAGCGTTGAAAAATGGGAAAAACTGTTTTTT. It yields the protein CSVEKWEKLFF.

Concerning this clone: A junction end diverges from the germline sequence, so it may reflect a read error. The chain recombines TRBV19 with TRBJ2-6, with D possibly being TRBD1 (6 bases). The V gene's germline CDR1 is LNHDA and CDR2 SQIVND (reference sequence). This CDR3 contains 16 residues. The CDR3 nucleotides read TGTGCCAGTAGTGTAGAACAGGGCTCTGGGGCCAACGTCCTGACTTTC. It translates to CASSVEQGSGANVLTF. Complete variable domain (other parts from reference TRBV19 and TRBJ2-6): DGGITQSPKYLFRKEGQNVTLSCEQNLNHDAMYWYRQDPGQGLRLIYYSQIVNDFQKGDIAEGYSVSREKKESFPLTVTSAQKNPTAFYLCASSVEQGSGANVLTFGAGSRLTVL.

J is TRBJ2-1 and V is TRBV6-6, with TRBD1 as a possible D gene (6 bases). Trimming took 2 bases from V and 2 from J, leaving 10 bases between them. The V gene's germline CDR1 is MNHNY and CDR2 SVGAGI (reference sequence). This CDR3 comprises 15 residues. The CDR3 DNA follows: TGTGCCAGCAGTTACAGGACAGTGACCTACAATGAGCAGTTCTTC. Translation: CASSYRTVTYNEQFF.

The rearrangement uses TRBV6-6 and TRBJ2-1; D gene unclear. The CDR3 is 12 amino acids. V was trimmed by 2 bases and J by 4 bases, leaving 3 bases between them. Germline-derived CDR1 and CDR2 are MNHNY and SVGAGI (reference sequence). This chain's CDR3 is CASSYEYNEQFF. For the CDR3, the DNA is TGTGCCAGCAGTTACGAGTACAATGAGCAGTTCTTC.

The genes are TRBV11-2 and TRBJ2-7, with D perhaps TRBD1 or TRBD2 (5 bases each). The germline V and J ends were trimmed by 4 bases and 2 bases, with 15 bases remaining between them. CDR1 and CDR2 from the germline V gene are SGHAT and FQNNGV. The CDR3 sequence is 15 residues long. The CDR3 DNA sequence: TGTGCCAGCAGCTACTGGGGTCCGGGACCCTACGAGCAGTACTTC. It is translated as CASSYWGPGPYEQYF. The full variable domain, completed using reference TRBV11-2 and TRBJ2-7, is EAGVAQSPRYKIIEKRQSVAFWCNPISGHATLYWYQQILGQGPKLLIQFQNNGVVDDSQLPKDRFSAERLKGVDSTLKIQPAKLEDSAVYLCASSYWGPGPYEQYFGPGTRLTVT.

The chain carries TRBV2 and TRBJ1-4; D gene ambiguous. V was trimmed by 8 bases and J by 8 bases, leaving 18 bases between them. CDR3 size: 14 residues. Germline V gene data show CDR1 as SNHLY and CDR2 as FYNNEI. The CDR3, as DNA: TGTGCCAGCTTAAGTAGCGGGTTTTACGAAAAACTGTTTTTT. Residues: CASLSSGFYEKLFF.

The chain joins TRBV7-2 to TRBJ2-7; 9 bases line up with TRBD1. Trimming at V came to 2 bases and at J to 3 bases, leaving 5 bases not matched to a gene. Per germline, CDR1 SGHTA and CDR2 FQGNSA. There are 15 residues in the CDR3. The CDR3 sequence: CASSLTGQGYYEQYF. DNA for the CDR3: TGTGCCAGCAGCTTAACGGGACAGGGTTACTACGAGCAGTACTTC.

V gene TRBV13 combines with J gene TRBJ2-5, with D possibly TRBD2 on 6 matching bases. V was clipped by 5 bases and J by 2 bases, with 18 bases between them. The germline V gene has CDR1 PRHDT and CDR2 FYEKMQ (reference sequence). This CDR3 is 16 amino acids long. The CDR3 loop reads CASSLSGGLQQETQYF. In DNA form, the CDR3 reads TGTGCCAGCAGCCTCTCCGGTGGACTACAACAAGAGACCCAGTACTTC.

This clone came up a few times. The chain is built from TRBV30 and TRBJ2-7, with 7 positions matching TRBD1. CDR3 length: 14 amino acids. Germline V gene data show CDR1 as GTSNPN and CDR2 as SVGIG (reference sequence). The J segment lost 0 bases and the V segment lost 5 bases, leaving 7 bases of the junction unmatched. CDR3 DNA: TGTGCCTGGGAGCGACAGGGTTACTCCTACGAGCAGTACTTC. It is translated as CAWERQGYSYEQYF.

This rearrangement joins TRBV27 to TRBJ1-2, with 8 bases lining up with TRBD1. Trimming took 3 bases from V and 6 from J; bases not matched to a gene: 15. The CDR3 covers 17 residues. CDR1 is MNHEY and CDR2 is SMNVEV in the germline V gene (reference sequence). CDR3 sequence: CASSLVAGGSRGDGYTF. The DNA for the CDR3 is TGTGCCAGCAGTTTGGTGGCAGGGGGCTCCCGAGGGGATGGCTACACCTTC.

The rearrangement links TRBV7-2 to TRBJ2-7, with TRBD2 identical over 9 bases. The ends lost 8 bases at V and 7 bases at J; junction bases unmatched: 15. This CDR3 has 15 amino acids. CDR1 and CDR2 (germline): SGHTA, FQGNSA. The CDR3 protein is CASSPRGGGAEEQYF. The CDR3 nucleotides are TGTGCCAGCTCCCCTCGGGGCGGGGGGGCCGAAGAGCAGTACTTC.

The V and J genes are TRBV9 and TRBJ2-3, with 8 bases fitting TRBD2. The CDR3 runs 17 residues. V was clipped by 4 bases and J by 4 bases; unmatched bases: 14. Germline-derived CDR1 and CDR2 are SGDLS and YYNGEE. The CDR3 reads CASSPYRAGGGADTQYF. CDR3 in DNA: TGTGCCAGCAGCCCTTATCGTGCGGGGGGCGGGGCAGATACGCAGTATTTT.

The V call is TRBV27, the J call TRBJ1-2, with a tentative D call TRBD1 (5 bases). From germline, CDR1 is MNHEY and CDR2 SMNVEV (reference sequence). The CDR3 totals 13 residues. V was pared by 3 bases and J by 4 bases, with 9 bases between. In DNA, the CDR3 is TGTGCCAGCAGTTTTGGCAGGGCCTATGGCTACACCTTC. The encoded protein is CASSFGRAYGYTF.

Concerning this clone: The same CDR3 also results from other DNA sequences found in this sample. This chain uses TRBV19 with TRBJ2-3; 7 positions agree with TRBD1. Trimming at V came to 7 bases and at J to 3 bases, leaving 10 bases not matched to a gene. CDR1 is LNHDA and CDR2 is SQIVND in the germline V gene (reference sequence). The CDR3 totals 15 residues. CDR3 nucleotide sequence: TGTGCCAGTACCCTAGGGGGCGTTGGTACAGATACGCAGTATTTT. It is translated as CASTLGGVGTDTQYF.

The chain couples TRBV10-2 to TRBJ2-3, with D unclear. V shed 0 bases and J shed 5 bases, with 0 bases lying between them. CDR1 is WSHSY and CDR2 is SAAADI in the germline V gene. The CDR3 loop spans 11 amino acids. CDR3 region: CASSESDTQYF. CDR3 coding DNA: TGCGCCAGCAGTGAGTCAGATACGCAGTATTTT.

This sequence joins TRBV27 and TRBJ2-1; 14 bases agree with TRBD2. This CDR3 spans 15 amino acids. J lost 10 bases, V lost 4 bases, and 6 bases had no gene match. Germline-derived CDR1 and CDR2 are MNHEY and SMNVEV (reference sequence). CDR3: CASSYPTSGGEEQFF. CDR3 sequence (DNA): TGTGCCAGCAGTTACCCGACTAGCGGGGGGGAAGAGCAGTTCTTC.

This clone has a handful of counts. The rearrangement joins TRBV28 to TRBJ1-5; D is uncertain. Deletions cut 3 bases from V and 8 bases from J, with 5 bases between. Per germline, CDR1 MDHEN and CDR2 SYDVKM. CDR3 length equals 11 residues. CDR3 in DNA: TGTGCCAGCAGTTTCCCAGAGCCCCAGCATTTT. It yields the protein CASSFPEPQHF.

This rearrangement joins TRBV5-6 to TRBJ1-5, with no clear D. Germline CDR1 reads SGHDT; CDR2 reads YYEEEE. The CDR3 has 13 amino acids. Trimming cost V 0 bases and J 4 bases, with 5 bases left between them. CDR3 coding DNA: TGTGCCAGCAGCTTGGTGGGGAATCAGCCCCAGCATTTT. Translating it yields CASSLVGNQPQHF.

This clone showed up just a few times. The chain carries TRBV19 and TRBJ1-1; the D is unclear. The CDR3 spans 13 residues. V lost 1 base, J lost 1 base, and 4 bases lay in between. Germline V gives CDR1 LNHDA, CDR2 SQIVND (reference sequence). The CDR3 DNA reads TGTGCCAGTAGTATAGTTCCGAACACTGAAGCTTTCTTT. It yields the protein CASSIVPNTEAFF.

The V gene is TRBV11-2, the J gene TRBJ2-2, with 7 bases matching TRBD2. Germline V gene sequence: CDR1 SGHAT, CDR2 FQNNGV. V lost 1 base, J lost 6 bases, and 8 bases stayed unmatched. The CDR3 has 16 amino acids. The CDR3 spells CASSLVRGRDSGELFF. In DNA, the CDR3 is TGTGCCAGCAGCTTAGTCCGGGGGAGGGACTCCGGGGAGCTGTTTTTT.

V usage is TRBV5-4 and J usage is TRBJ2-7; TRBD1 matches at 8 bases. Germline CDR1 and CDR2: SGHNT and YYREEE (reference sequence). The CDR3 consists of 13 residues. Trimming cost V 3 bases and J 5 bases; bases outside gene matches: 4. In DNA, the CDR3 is TGTGCCAGCAGCTACGGACAGGGTGACGAGCAGTACTTC. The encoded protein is CASSYGQGDEQYF.

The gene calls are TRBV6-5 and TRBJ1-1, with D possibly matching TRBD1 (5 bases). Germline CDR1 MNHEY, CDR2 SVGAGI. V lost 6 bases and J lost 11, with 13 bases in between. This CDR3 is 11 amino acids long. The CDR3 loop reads CASSNSGGAFF. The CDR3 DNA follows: TGTGCCAGCAGCAACAGCGGGGGGGCTTTCTTT.

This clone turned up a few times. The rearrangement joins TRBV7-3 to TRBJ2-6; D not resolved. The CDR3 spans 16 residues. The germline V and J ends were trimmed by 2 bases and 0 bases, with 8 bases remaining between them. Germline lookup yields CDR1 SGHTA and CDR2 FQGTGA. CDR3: CASSLLVLSGANVLTF. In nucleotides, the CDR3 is TGTGCCAGCAGCTTATTAGTCCTCTCTGGGGCCAACGTCCTGACTTTC.